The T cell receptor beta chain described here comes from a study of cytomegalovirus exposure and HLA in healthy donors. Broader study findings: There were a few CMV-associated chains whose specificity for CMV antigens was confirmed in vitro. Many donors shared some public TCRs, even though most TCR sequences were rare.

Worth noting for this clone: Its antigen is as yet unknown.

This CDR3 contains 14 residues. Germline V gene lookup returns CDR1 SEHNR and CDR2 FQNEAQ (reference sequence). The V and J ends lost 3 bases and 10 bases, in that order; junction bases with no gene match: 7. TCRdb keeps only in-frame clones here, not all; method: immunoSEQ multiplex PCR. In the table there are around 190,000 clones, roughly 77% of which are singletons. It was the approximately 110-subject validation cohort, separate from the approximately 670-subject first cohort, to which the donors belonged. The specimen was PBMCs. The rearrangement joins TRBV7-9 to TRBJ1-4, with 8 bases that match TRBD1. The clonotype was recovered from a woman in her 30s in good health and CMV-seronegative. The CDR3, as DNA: TGTGCCAGCAGCTTCGGACAGGGAATCGGAAAACTGTTTTTT. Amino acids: CASSFGQGIGKLFF.